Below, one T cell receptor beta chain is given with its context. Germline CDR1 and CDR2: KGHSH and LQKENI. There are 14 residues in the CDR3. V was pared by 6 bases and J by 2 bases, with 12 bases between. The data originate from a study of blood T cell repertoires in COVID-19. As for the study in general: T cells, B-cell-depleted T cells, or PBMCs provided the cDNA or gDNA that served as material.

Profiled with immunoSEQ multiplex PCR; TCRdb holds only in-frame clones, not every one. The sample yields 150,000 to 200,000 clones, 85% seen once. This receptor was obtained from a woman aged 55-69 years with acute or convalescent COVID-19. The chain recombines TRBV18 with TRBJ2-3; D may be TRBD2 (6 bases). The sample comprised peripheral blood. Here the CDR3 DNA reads TGTGCCAGCTCCCGGGAGAGGGCCACAGATACGCAGTATTTT. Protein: CASSRERATDTQYF.